This TCR beta chain is drawn from a study of control samples from healthy donors and cancer patients. V lost 1 base, J lost 4 bases, and 8 bases lay in between. Germline V gene sequence: CDR1 SGHNT, CDR2 YYREEE (reference sequence). This CDR3 comprises 13 residues. The repertoire was sequenced with immunoSEQ multiplex PCR; TCRdb's copy has only in-frame clones and lacks some. The sample has 150,000 to 200,000 clones, 80% to 95% seen once. This clonotype was sampled from a woman aged 25 to 45 in good health. The sample consisted of blood. The chain is built from TRBV5-4 and TRBJ1-2; D remains unclear. For the CDR3, the DNA is TGTGCCAGCAGCTTGTCGGCGGTCTATGGCTACACCTTC. Translating it yields CASSLSAVYGYTF.